A single sample gave rise to the 21 T cell receptor beta chains below, sequenced in a study of low-dose radiotherapy and immunotherapy resistance in tumors. Amplification of TCRs used a constant-region primer and V-primer adapter for roughly 20 PCR cycles. TCRdb reanalysed the reads using MiXCR and keeps one entry per CDR3 protein. The sample carries about 46,000 distinct CDR3 sequences, roughly 12% recorded once. Time point described: before trial treatment. The sample in question was PBMCs, obtained before treatment. Every receptor here comes from a female donor with ovarian cancer.

There are many counts of this clonotype. This chain connects TRBV5-1 to TRBJ2-2, with D possibly matching TRBD2 (5 bases). Germline V CDR1 and CDR2: SGHRS, YFSETQ. The ends were cut back, 0 bases at V and 2 bases at J, with 11 bases in the middle. The length of the CDR3 is 16 residues. In nucleotides, the CDR3 is TGCGCCAGCAGCTTGGTAGAGGGTGTAAACACCGGGGAGCTGTTTTTT. Protein sequence: CASSLVEGVNTGELFF.

This clonotype came up many times. The chain joins TRBV12-3 or TRBV12-4 to TRBJ2-4, with 7 bases identical to TRBD1. The V gene end was trimmed by 6 bases and the J gene end by 1 base; junction bases not matched to a gene: 6. CDR3 length equals 15 residues. The CDR3 DNA reads as TGTGCCAGCAGCTTCCAGACAGGGGCCAAAAACATTCAGTACTTC. Protein: CASSFQTGAKNIQYF.

This clonotype was seen many times. This chain joins TRBV19 and TRBJ1-5; TRBD1 agrees at 9 bases. CDR1 LNHDA and CDR2 SQIVND come from the germline V gene (reference sequence). This CDR3 contains 15 residues. V shed 5 bases, J shed 7 bases, and the junction held 9 bases outside the gene matches. CDR3: CASSSGTGFWQPQHF. CDR3 in DNA: TGTGCCAGTAGTTCTGGGACAGGGTTTTGGCAGCCCCAGCATTTT.

V is TRBV29-1 and J is TRBJ2-3; TRBD2 matches at 7 bases. Germline trimming cut 2 bases from V and 0 bases from J; bases unmatched to any gene: 11. This CDR3 region has 17 residues. Germline lookup yields CDR1 SQVTM and CDR2 ANQGSEA. In DNA, the CDR3 is TGCAGCGTTGAATTGACGGGGGAGGGAAAAAGCACAGATACGCAGTATTTT. Residues: CSVELTGEGKSTDTQYF.

This clonotype was counted many times. V usage is TRBV7-9 and J usage is TRBJ2-7, with unresolved D. Trimming stripped 5 bases from V and 3 bases from J, with 5 bases between. Germline CDR1 is SEHNR and CDR2 is FQNEAQ (reference sequence). CDR3 length equals 11 residues. DNA of the CDR3: TGTGCCAGCAGCCCGAACTACGAGCAGTACTTC. Its protein is CASSPNYEQYF.

As concerns this clonotype: A far larger clone is one nucleotide away, so this likely arose from a read error. The chain carries TRBV28 and TRBJ2-1; 8 bases align to TRBD1. The CDR3 consists of 15 residues. J lost 10 bases, V lost 5 bases, and 13 bases had no gene match. Germline V gene lookup returns CDR1 MDHEN and CDR2 SYDVKM. DNA for the CDR3: TGTGCCAGCAGTGAAACAGGGGGGAGCTCCTACGAGCAGTTCTTC. This sequence encodes CASSETGGSSYEQFF.

This clonotype was counted ten times or more. This CDR3 reads CASSEYRNTGELFF. The CDR3, as DNA: TGTGCCAGCAGTGAATACAGGAACACCGGGGAGCTGTTTTTT. V gene TRBV6-2 or TRBV6-3 combines with J gene TRBJ2-2, with no clear D. This CDR3 region has 14 residues. Trimming took 5 bases from V and 1 from J, leaving 8 bases between them. Germline CDR1 reads MNHEY; CDR2 reads SVGEGT.

This clonotype showed up many times. V usage is TRBV28 and J usage is TRBJ2-2; D remains unclear. The CDR3 extends over 13 amino acids. CDR1 and CDR2 (germline): MDHEN, SYDVKM. V was clipped by 4 bases and J by 13 bases, with 16 bases between them. CDR3 in amino acids: CASSSQRVKVLFF. The DNA of the CDR3 is TGTGCCAGCAGTTCACAAAGGGTTAAGGTGCTGTTTTTT.

This clonotype came up many times. The chain is built from TRBV5-1 and TRBJ1-1, with D possibly matching TRBD1 (6 bases). Trimming took 3 bases from V and 0 from J, leaving 15 bases between them. Germline loops: CDR1 SGHRS, CDR2 YFSETQ. The CDR3 runs 16 residues. This chain's CDR3 is CASSWGARSMNTEAFF. Written as DNA, the CDR3 is TGCGCCAGCAGCTGGGGGGCGCGTTCCATGAACACTGAAGCTTTCTTT. The whole variable domain, remainder taken from reference TRBV5-1 and TRBJ1-1, is KAGVTQTPRYLIKTRGQQVTLSCSPISGHRSVSWYQQTPGQGLQFLFEYFSETQRNKGNFPGRFSGRQFSNSRSEMNVSTLELGDSALYLCASSWGARSMNTEAFFGQGTRLTVV.

This clonotype was detected many times. V and J are TRBV7-6 and TRBJ2-7; D is perhaps TRBD2 (5 bases). Germline V gene lookup returns CDR1 SGHVS and CDR2 FNYEAQ. This CDR3 spans 14 amino acids. With 1 base removed from V and 5 bases from J, the gap between germline ends came to 12 bases. CDR3 DNA sequence: TGTGCCAGCAGCTTAGGCCGGGGTACCGACGAGCAGTACTTC. This codes for CASSLGRGTDEQYF.

The chain combines TRBV9 with TRBJ1-1; TRBD1 matches at 8 bases. CDR1 and CDR2 (germline): SGDLS, YYNGEE. V shed 3 bases, J shed 4 bases, and the junction held 14 bases outside the gene matches. The CDR3 totals 17 residues. The CDR3 sequence is CASSASSIQGAATEAFF. The CDR3 DNA reads as TGTGCCAGCAGCGCCAGCAGCATTCAGGGGGCGGCCACTGAAGCTTTCTTT.

This clonotype was counted many times. J is TRBJ2-2 and V is TRBV7-3; 7 bases match TRBD2. V was pared by 5 bases and J by 6 bases, with 6 bases of the junction left unmatched. Germline CDR1 reads SGHTA; CDR2 reads FQGTGA. The CDR3 has 14 residues. CDR3 DNA: TGTGCCAGCAGCCCAGGAACTAGCGCCGGGGAGCTGTTTTTT. It encodes CASSPGTSAGELFF.

This clonotype was observed at least ten times. The chain joins TRBV3-1 to TRBJ1-3; D not resolved. Deletions cut 3 bases from V and 5 bases from J, with 5 bases between. This CDR3 is built from 12 residues. Germline V gene lookup returns CDR1 LGHDT and CDR2 YNNKEL (reference sequence). CDR3 bases: TGTGCCAGCAGCCATGCCCGAAACACCATATATTTT. Protein sequence: CASSHARNTIYF.

This clonotype has more than one count but fewer than ten. The chain uses TRBV12-3 or TRBV12-4 and TRBJ2-6, with D perhaps assigned TRBD1 or TRBD2 (5 bases each). The CDR3 is 18 amino acids. Trimming removed 5 bases from V and 1 base from J, with 18 bases in between. The CDR3 is CASSPLGVGFSGANVLTF. CDR3 coding DNA: TGTGCCAGCAGTCCCCTGGGGGTGGGGTTTTCTGGGGCCAACGTCCTGACTTTC.

This clonotype came up many times. J is TRBJ1-6 and V is TRBV5-1, with D tentatively TRBD1 (5 bases). Germline CDR1 and CDR2: SGHRS and YFSETQ. The CDR3 spans 15 residues. V was pared by 0 bases and J by 7 bases, with 11 bases between. CDR3 loop: CASSLGAGWNSPLHF. The CDR3 region has the DNA TGCGCCAGCAGCTTGGGGGCAGGGTGGAATTCACCCCTCCACTTT.

This clonotype was detected many times. The chain joins TRBV3-1 to TRBJ1-2; 11 nucleotides line up with TRBD1. With 4 bases clipped from V and 7 bases from J, the junction kept 14 bases outside the gene matches. CDR1 is LGHDT, CDR2 YNNKEL, per germline (reference sequence). CDR3 length: 17 residues. The chain's CDR3 is CASSPTTAGTGGSGYTF. CDR3 coding DNA: TGTGCCAGCAGCCCCACTACAGCCGGGACAGGGGGTAGTGGCTACACCTTC.

This clonotype was counted at least ten times. This chain links TRBV5-1 with TRBJ2-7; 9 bases fit TRBD1. Germline V gene sequence: CDR1 SGHRS, CDR2 YFSETQ. The CDR3 is 17 residues long. The trim removed 0 bases at V and 5 bases at J, leaving 12 bases unmatched. The CDR3 sequence: CASSLGSGTGLPHEQYF. The CDR3 DNA sequence: TGCGCCAGCAGCTTGGGATCCGGGACAGGGCTTCCCCACGAGCAGTACTTC.

This clonotype was counted ten times or more. The gene calls are TRBV7-9 and TRBJ2-1, with D uncertain. Trimming took off 5 bases at V and 3 bases at J, with 11 bases between the two ends. This CDR3 contains 14 residues. CDR1 and CDR2 from the germline V gene are SEHNR and FQNEAQ (reference sequence). The CDR3: CASSPTLDYNEQFF. DNA of the CDR3: TGTGCCAGCAGCCCTACATTAGACTACAATGAGCAGTTCTTC.

This clonotype was recorded many times. The chain recombines TRBV6-6 with TRBJ1-3; a weak D match, TRBD1 (5 bases). The CDR3 sequence is 14 residues long. The V end was cut by 6 bases, the J end by 4 bases, with 13 bases between. Looked up from germline, CDR1 is MNHNY and CDR2 is SVGAGI (reference sequence). In DNA, the CDR3 is TGTGCCAGCAGCCGCAGGGATCCCGGAAACACCATATATTTT. Its protein is CASSRRDPGNTIYF.

At least ten counts were recorded for this clonotype. The chain has TRBV11-1 and TRBJ1-1; 8 bases align to TRBD1. The CDR3 runs 12 residues. The germline gives CDR1 SGHAT, CDR2 FQDESV (reference sequence). The trim removed 4 bases at V and 8 bases at J, leaving 3 bases unmatched. The CDR3 nucleotides are TGTGCCAGCAGCTCGAACAGGGGGGAAGCTTTCTTT. Protein sequence: CASSSNRGEAFF. Complete variable domain (other parts from reference TRBV11-1 and TRBJ1-1): EAEVAQSPRYKITEKSQAVAFWCDPISGHATLYWYRQILGQGPELLVQFQDESVVDDSQLPKDRFSAERLKGVDSTLKIQPAELGDSAMYLCASSSNRGEAFFGQGTRLTVV.

This clonotype was observed at least ten times. V is TRBV18 and J is TRBJ1-1; D unclear. This CDR3 is 13 amino acids long. Germline V gene data show CDR1 as KGHSH and CDR2 as LQKENI. V was cut by 5 bases and J by 5 bases, with 12 bases left in between. Here the CDR3 DNA reads TGTGCCAGCTCAACGGGTCGGGTAACTGAAGCTTTCTTT. Translation: CASSTGRVTEAFF.